This TCR beta chain came from a study of T cell responses to AZD1222 COVID-19 vaccine. Points from the study as a whole: Once two AZD1222 doses were given, Spike-specific TCR breadth and depth went up.

The data were produced by immunoSEQ multiplex PCR, yet TCRdb's version contains in-frame clones alone and is incomplete. Of 130,000 or so clones listed, roughly nine tenths were seen once; the top ten hold about 3.1%. A note on this clone: Its antigen remains unidentified.

Sequencing was performed on peripheral blood, taken on day 0 of AZD1222 vaccination. This receptor was identified in an adult in good health.

DNA of the CDR3: TGTGCCAGCAGCCAAGATCACCGGACAGGGGGCCGGGAGCAGTACTTC. Translation gives CASSQDHRTGGREQYF. The chain has TRBV3-1 (or the pseudogene TRBV3-2) and TRBJ2-7; 11 bases are a match to TRBD1. The CDR3 spans 16 residues. V gave up 0 bases and J gave up 7 bases; unmatched junction bases: 8. From germline, CDR1 is LGHDT and CDR2 YNNKEL (reference sequence).